What follows are 27 T cell receptor beta chains derived from one specimen sequenced in a study of T cell repertoires in cytomegalovirus infection. These receptors' targets are unknown. TCRdb fed the reads into MiXCR, producing one record per CDR3 protein. The sample holds hundreds of thousands of distinct CDR3 sequences, about 28% seen once. The starting material was cultured PBMCs, obtained from culture after CMV antigen stimulation. The receptors come from a human donor in good health (CMV status not recorded). Some clones in this sample may be carry-over from other donors' samples.

This clonotype came up many times. The V call is TRBV7-8, the J call TRBJ1-1, with D perhaps TRBD1 (6 bases). CDR1 and CDR2 (germline): SGHVS, FQNEAQ. V lost 5 bases and J lost 5, with 12 bases in between. This CDR3 is 13 amino acids long. In DNA, the CDR3 is TGTGCCAGCAGCCCGTACAGGGCTACTGAAGCTTTCTTT. Translated: CASSPYRATEAFF.

J is TRBJ1-5 and V is TRBV19, with D maybe TRBD1 (6 bases). CDR3 size: 16 residues. Trimming left V 2 bases short and J 7 bases short, with 18 bases between. Per germline, CDR1 LNHDA and CDR2 SQIVND (reference sequence). The CDR3 reads CASSISAMEGGQPQHF. The CDR3 bases are TGTGCCAGTAGTATATCGGCGATGGAGGGGGGCCAGCCCCAGCATTTT.

This clonotype appeared a few times. The chain employs TRBV6-4 and TRBJ2-3; TRBD2 aligns across 8 bases. Trimming cost V 2 bases and J 7 bases; bases outside gene matches: 8. Germline V gene data show CDR1 as MRHNA and CDR2 as SNTAGT. The CDR3 totals 15 residues. CDR3 amino acids: CASSDNGGEIHTQYF. The CDR3 coding sequence is TGTGCCAGCAGTGACAACGGGGGGGAAATCCATACGCAGTATTTT.

The CDR3, as DNA: TGCAGTGCTAGAGATCGGGGAGGTGGAAACACCATATATTTT. Translating gives CSARDRGGGNTIYF. The chain employs TRBV20-1 and TRBJ1-3; D uncertain. The V end was cut by 0 bases, the J end by 3 bases, with 9 bases between. The germline gives CDR1 DFQATT, CDR2 SNEGSKA (reference sequence). The CDR3 covers 14 residues.

The chain carries TRBV7-2 and TRBJ1-3; the D is unclear. The CDR3 extends over 12 amino acids. The ends were cut back, 5 bases at V and 4 bases at J, with 6 bases in the middle. Per germline, CDR1 SGHTA and CDR2 FQGNSA. Here the CDR3 reads CASSRDGNTIYF. The DNA of the CDR3 is TGTGCCAGCAGCCGAGACGGAAACACCATATATTTT.

This clonotype was counted only a few times. The rearrangement joins TRBV19 to TRBJ1-2; 8 nucleotides line up with TRBD1. The V gene end was trimmed by 7 bases and the J gene end by 1 base; junction bases not matched to a gene: 17. Germline V gene lookup returns CDR1 LNHDA and CDR2 SQIVND (reference sequence). This CDR3 has 18 amino acids. The CDR3 sequence is CASIGLVGTGKNNYGYTF. The CDR3 DNA is TGTGCCAGTATTGGTCTCGTCGGGACAGGAAAGAATAACTATGGCTACACCTTC.

The CDR3 reads CASSPTSGKSYNEQFF. The CDR3 DNA is TGCGCCAGCAGTCCGACTAGCGGGAAGTCCTACAATGAGCAGTTCTTC. The chain uses TRBV4-3 and TRBJ2-1, with 11 bases aligning to TRBD2. V lost 6 bases, J lost 1 base, and 5 bases stayed unmatched. The CDR3 runs 16 residues. Looked up from germline, CDR1 is LGHNA and CDR2 is YSLEER.

The V and J genes are TRBV7-8 and TRBJ2-1; 14 positions match TRBD2. V shed 2 bases and J 14 bases; nucleotides not matched to a gene: 11. Germline-derived CDR1 and CDR2 are SGHVS and FQNEAQ. The CDR3 totals 16 residues. The CDR3 DNA sequence: TGTGCCAGCAGCTTACGTGATCCGGGGACTAGCGGGAGAGAGTTCTTC. It specifies CASSLRDPGTSGREFF.

CDR3 in DNA: TGTGCCAGCAGAACGACAGGATCCTCCTACGAGCAGTACTTC. It is translated as CASRTTGSSYEQYF. The chain carries TRBV6-1 and TRBJ2-7; maybe TRBD1 (6 bases). Germline-derived CDR1 and CDR2 are MNHNS and SASEGT. Trimming took 6 bases from V and 0 from J, leaving 12 bases between them. This CDR3 is built from 14 residues.

This clonotype occurred many times. This chain joins TRBV7-2 and TRBJ2-7; 8 bases align to TRBD1. The ends lost 5 bases at V and 3 bases at J; junction bases unmatched: 12. CDR1 and CDR2 from the germline V gene are SGHTA and FQGNSA. The CDR3 length is 16 residues. CDR3: CASSARQGNFGYEQYF. The CDR3 coding sequence is TGTGCCAGCAGCGCCAGACAGGGGAATTTTGGCTACGAGCAGTACTTC.

The CDR3 protein is CASSLRTSGWFSTQYF. Here the CDR3 DNA reads TGTGCCAGCAGTTTAAGGACTAGCGGGTGGTTTAGTACGCAGTATTTT. The chain employs TRBV27 and TRBJ2-3; TRBD2 agrees at 11 bases. V dropped 2 bases and J dropped 8; count of bases not matched to a gene: 9. The CDR3 loop spans 16 amino acids. Germline V gene lookup returns CDR1 MNHEY and CDR2 SMNVEV (reference sequence).

The chain has TRBV7-9 and TRBJ1-4; 7 bases are shared with TRBD1. The CDR3 sequence is 15 residues long. V trimming: 2 bases; J trimming: 4 bases; junction bases outside the gene matches: 4. The germline V gene encodes CDR1 SEHNR and CDR2 FQNEAQ (reference sequence). The CDR3, as DNA: TGTGCCAGCAGCTTAAAAACAGGGGATAATGAAAAACTGTTTTTT. Amino acid sequence: CASSLKTGDNEKLFF.

At least ten counts were recorded for this clonotype. The chain combines TRBV12-3 or TRBV12-4 with TRBJ1-2; 7 nucleotides align to TRBD1. Trimming removed 5 bases from V and 4 bases from J; junction bases left unmatched: 13. The CDR3 is 16 amino acids. The DNA for the CDR3 is TGTGCCAGCAGTCTTTCCCTACGACAGGGTGGCTATGGCTACACCTTC. Encoded protein: CASSLSLRQGGYGYTF.

This sequence joins TRBV7-8 and TRBJ1-3; D is unclear. Germline V gene lookup returns CDR1 SGHVS and CDR2 FQNEAQ. Trimming cost V 4 bases and J 2 bases, with 6 bases left between them. The CDR3 covers 13 residues. CDR3 amino acids: CASSSRPGNTIYF. The DNA for the CDR3 is TGTGCCAGCAGCTCCCGCCCTGGAAACACCATATATTTT.

This clonotype was counted many times. The chain couples TRBV7-3 to TRBJ1-3; TRBD1 agrees at 7 bases. J gave up 6 bases and V 5 bases, and 13 bases lay outside the gene matches. The CDR3 spans 16 residues. Germline V gene sequence: CDR1 SGHTA, CDR2 FQGTGA. CDR3 region: CASSPAGTARPNTIYF. Here the CDR3 DNA reads TGTGCCAGCAGCCCTGCCGGGACAGCGAGACCAAACACCATATATTTT.

This chain joins TRBV20-1 and TRBJ2-4; the match to TRBD2 covers 8 bases. Germline V gene sequence: CDR1 DFQATT, CDR2 SNEGSKA (reference sequence). Trimming at V came to 0 bases and at J to 2 bases, leaving 15 bases not matched to a gene. The CDR3 length is 19 residues. Here the CDR3 DNA reads TGCAGTGCTAGAGATCCCCCTCTCCTAGCGGGCGTCTCCAAAAACATTCAGTACTTC. This sequence encodes CSARDPPLLAGVSKNIQYF.

The rearrangement joins TRBV14 to TRBJ2-3; D is undetermined. V dropped 0 bases and J dropped 4 bases, with 8 bases sitting between them. The length of the CDR3 is 14 residues. CDR1 and CDR2 (germline): SGHDN, FVKESK. This CDR3 reads CASSQDYPADTQYF. For the CDR3, the DNA is TGTGCCAGCAGCCAAGATTATCCGGCAGATACGCAGTATTTT.

The table lists this clonotype with a few counts. The V call is TRBV5-1, the J call TRBJ1-2; D not resolved. Trimming took 0 bases from V and 0 from J, leaving 9 bases between them. Germline-derived CDR1 and CDR2 are SGHRS and YFSETQ. The CDR3 is 15 amino acids. The CDR3 bases are TGCGCCAGCAGCTTGGACAGAGTAGCTAACTATGGCTACACCTTC. It specifies CASSLDRVANYGYTF.

The chain joins TRBV13 to TRBJ1-4; 7 bases map to TRBD1. The CDR3 runs to 15 residues. From germline, CDR1 is PRHDT and CDR2 FYEKMQ (reference sequence). The V segment lost 5 bases and the J segment 3 bases; nucleotides outside the gene matches: 6. The CDR3 region is CASSPGTVANEKLFF. The CDR3 DNA is TGTGCCAGCAGCCCCGGGACAGTTGCTAATGAAAAACTGTTTTTT. Supplemented by reference TRBV13 and TRBJ1-4, the full variable domain reads AAGVIQSPRHLIKEKRETATLKCYPIPRHDTVYWYQQGPGQDPQFLISFYEKMQSDKGSIPDRFSAQQFSDYHSELNMSSLELGDSALYFCASSPGTVANEKLFFGSGTQLSVL.

This clonotype has more than one count but fewer than ten. This CDR3 is CASSLSLLNEQFF. CDR3 nucleotide sequence: TGTGCCAGCAGTTTGAGCCTGCTCAATGAGCAGTTCTTC. The gene calls are TRBV12-3 or TRBV12-4 and TRBJ2-1; the D is unclear. The CDR3 covers 13 residues. V was shortened by 3 bases and J by 6 bases, with 9 bases between the two germline ends.

The V gene is TRBV12-3 or TRBV12-4, the J gene TRBJ1-5, with D perhaps matching TRBD1 (5 bases). V was trimmed by 6 bases and J by 4 bases, leaving 19 bases between them. The CDR3 covers 16 residues. In DNA form, the CDR3 reads TGTGCCAGCAGCTTTATGGGACGGGACGCGAATCAGCCCCAGCATTTT. This gives the protein CASSFMGRDANQPQHF.

This clonotype was recorded a few times. The chain recombines TRBV27 with TRBJ2-2; 9 bases fit TRBD2. The CDR3 has 17 amino acids. V lost 6 bases and J lost 0; bases outside the gene matches: 8. CDR1 is MNHEY and CDR2 is SMNVEV in the germline V gene (reference sequence). CDR3 region: CASRRRTSATNTGELFF. CDR3 nucleotides: TGTGCCAGCAGGAGAAGGACTAGCGCCACGAACACCGGGGAGCTGTTTTTT.

The gene calls are TRBV7-9 and TRBJ2-4, with a weak D call TRBD2 (5 bases). The CDR3 has 15 amino acids. Trimming left V 5 bases short and J 6 bases short, with 17 bases between. The germline V gene has CDR1 SEHNR and CDR2 FQNEAQ (reference sequence). In DNA form, the CDR3 reads TGTGCCAGCAGCCCCCGAGGTAGCGCTCGAAACATTCAGTACTTC. It translates to CASSPRGSARNIQYF.

Only one count was recorded for this clonotype. The chain joins TRBV12-3 or TRBV12-4 to TRBJ1-2; perhaps TRBD1 as D (5 bases). The CDR3 is 15 amino acids. The V gene lost 6 bases and the J gene lost 2 bases, with 16 bases spanning the gap. The DNA of the CDR3 is TGTGCCAGCAGGGAGGGACGGAGAAGGAACTATGGCTACACCTTC. Translation gives CASREGRRRNYGYTF.

J is TRBJ2-7 and V is TRBV28, with 9 bases matching TRBD2. V was clipped by 3 bases and J by 3 bases; unmatched bases: 6. The CDR3 loop spans 15 amino acids. The germline V gene has CDR1 MDHEN and CDR2 SYDVKM. CDR3 region: CASSFSPAGGYEQYF. CDR3 bases: TGTGCCAGCAGTTTCTCCCCAGCGGGGGGCTACGAGCAGTACTTC.

This chain joins TRBV7-2 and TRBJ2-5; a possible D gene is TRBD2 (6 bases). V gave up 9 bases and J gave up 10 bases, with 18 bases separating them. Germline CDR1 is SGHTA and CDR2 is FQGNSA. The CDR3 is 12 residues long. CDR3 DNA sequence: TGTGCCAGTTCACCGGGACTGGTAGACCAGTACTTC. This sequence encodes CASSPGLVDQYF.

This chain uses TRBV7-6 with TRBJ2-3; no reliable D call. Trimming removed 6 bases at V and 5 bases at J, with 9 bases between. The CDR3 extends over 12 amino acids. The germline gives CDR1 SGHVS, CDR2 FNYEAQ. CDR3 in DNA: TGTGCCAGCAGTCCCCTCCAAGATACGCAGTATTTT. Translating it yields CASSPLQDTQYF.